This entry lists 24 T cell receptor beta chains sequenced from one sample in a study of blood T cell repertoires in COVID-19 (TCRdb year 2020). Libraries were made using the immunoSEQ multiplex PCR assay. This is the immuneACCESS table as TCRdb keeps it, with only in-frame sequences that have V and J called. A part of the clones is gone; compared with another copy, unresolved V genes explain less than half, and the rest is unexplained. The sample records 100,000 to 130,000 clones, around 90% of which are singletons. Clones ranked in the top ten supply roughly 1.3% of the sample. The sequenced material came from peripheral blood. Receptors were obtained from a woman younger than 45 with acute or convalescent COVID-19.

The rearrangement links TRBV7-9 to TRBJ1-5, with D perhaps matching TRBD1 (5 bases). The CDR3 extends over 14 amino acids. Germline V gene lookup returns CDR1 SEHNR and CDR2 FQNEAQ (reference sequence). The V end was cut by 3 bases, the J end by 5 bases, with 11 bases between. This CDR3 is CASSFAGRDQPQHF. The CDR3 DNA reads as TGTGCCAGCAGCTTTGCAGGGCGCGATCAGCCCCAGCATTTT.

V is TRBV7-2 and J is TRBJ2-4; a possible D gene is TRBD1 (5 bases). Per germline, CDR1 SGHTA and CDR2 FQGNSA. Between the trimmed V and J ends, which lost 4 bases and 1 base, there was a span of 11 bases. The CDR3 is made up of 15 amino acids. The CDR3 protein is CASSSAGIAKNIQYF. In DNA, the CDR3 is TGTGCCAGCAGCTCCGCAGGGATCGCCAAAAACATTCAGTACTTC.

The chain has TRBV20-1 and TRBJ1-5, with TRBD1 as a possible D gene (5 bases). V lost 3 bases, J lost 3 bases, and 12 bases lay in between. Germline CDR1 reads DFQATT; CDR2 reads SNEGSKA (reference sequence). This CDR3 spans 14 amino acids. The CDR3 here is CSASFQGYNQPQHF. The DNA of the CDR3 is TGCAGTGCTAGTTTCCAGGGCTACAATCAGCCCCAGCATTTT.

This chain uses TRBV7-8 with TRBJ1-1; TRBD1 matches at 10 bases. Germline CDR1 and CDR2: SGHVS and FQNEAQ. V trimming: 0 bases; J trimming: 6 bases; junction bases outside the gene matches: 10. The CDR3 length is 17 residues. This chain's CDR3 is CASSLALTGQGTSEAFF. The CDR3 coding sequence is TGTGCCAGCAGCTTAGCTTTAACGGGACAGGGGACATCTGAAGCTTTCTTT.

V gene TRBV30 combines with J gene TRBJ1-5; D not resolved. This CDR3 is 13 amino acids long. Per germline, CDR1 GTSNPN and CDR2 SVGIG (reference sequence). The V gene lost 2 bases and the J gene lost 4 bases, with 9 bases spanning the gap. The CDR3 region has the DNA TGTGCCTGGAGTAACAGAAAGAATCAGCCCCAGCATTTT. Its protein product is CAWSNRKNQPQHF.

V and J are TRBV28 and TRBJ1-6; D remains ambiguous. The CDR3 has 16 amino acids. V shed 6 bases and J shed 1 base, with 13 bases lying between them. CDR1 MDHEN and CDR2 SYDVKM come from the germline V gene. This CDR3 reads CASRNSGGSYNSPLHF. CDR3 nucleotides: TGTGCCAGCAGGAACAGCGGCGGGTCCTATAATTCACCCCTCCACTTT.

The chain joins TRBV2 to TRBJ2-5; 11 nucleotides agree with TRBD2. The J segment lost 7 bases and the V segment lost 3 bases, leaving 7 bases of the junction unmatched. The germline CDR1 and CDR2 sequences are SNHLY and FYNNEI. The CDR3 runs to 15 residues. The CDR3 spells CASSEASGGFRTQYF. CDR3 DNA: TGTGCCAGCAGTGAGGCTAGCGGGGGGTTTCGGACCCAGTACTTC. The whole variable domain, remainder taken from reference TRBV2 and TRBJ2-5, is EPEVTQTPSHQVTQMGQEVILRCVPISNHLYFYWYRQILGQKVEFLVSFYNNEISEKSEIFDDQFSVERPDGSNFTLKIRSTKLEDSAMYFCASSEASGGFRTQYFGPGTRLLVL.

The CDR3 is CASSQDRGLAEAFF. In DNA, the CDR3 is TGTGCCAGCAGCCAAGACAGGGGGCTCGCTGAAGCTTTCTTT. V usage is TRBV14 and J usage is TRBJ1-1; 8 bases map to TRBD1. This CDR3 is 14 amino acids long. In germline, CDR1 is SGHDN, CDR2 FVKESK. V lost 0 bases to trimming and J lost 6 bases; unmatched junction nucleotides: 3.

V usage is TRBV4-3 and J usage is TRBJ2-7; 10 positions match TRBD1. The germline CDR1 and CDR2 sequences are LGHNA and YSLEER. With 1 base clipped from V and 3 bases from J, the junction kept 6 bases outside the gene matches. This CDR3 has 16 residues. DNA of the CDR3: TGCGCCAGCAGCCAAGGATCCGGGACAGGGGTCTACGAGCAGTACTTC. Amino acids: CASSQGSGTGVYEQYF.

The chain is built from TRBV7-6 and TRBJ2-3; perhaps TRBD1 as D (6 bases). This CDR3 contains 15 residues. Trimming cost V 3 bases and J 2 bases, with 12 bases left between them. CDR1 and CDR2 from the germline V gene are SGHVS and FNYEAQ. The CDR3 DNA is TGTGCCAGCAGCTTGGACAGAGCCTACACAGATACGCAGTATTTT. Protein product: CASSLDRAYTDTQYF. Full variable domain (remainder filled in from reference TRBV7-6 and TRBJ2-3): GAGVSQSPRYKVTKRGQDVALRCDPISGHVSLYWYRQALGQGPEFLTYFNYEAQQDKSGLPNDRFSAERPEGSISTLTIQRTEQRDSAMYRCASSLDRAYTDTQYFGPGTRLTVL.

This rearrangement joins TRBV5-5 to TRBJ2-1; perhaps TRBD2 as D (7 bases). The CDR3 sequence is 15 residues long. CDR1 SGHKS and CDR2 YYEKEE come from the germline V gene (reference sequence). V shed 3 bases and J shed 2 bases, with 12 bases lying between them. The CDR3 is CASSWEGGPYNEQFF. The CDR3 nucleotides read TGTGCCAGCAGCTGGGAGGGGGGGCCCTACAATGAGCAGTTCTTC.

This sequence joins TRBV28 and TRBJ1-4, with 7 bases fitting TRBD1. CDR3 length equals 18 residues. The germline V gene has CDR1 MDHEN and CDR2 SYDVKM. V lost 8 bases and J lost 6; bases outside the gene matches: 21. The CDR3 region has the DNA TGTGCCAGCCGGACTAAGGGGGCAGGCCCCCAGATCCATGAAAAACTGTTTTTT. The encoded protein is CASRTKGAGPQIHEKLFF.

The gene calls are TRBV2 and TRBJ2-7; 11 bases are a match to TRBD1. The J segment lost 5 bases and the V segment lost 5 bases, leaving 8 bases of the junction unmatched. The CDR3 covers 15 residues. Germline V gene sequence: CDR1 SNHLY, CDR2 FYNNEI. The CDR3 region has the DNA TGTGCCAGCAGTCGGACAGGGGGCCCTCCGGACGAGCAGTACTTC. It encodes CASSRTGGPPDEQYF.

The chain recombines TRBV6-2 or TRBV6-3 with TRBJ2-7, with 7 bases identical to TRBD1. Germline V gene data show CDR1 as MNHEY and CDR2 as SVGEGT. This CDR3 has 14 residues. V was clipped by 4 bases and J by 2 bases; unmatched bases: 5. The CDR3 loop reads CASSWGQQAYEQYF. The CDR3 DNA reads TGTGCCAGCAGTTGGGGACAGCAAGCCTACGAGCAGTACTTC.

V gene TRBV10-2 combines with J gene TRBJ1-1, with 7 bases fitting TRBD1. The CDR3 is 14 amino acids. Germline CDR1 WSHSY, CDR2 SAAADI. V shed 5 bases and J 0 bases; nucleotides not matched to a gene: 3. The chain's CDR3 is CASSLQGMNTEAFF. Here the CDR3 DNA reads TGCGCCAGCAGTCTACAGGGGATGAACACTGAAGCTTTCTTT.

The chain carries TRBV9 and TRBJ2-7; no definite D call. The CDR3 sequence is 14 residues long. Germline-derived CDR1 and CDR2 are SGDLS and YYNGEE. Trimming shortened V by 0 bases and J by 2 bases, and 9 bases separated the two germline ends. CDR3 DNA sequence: TGTGCCAGCAGCGTAGAAGAGAGAACCTACGAGCAGTACTTC. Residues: CASSVEERTYEQYF.

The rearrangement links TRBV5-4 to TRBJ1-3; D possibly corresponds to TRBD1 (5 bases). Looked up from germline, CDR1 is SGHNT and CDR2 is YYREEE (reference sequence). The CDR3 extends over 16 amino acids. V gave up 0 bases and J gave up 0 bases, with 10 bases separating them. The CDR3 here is CASSLGTTASGNTIYF. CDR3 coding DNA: TGTGCCAGCAGCTTGGGTACGACAGCCTCTGGAAACACCATATATTTT. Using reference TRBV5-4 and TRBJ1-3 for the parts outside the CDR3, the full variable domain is ETGVTQSPTHLIKTRGQQVTLRCSSQSGHNTVSWYQQALGQGPQFIFQYYREEENGRGNFPPRFSGLQFPNYSSELNVNALELDDSALYLCASSLGTTASGNTIYFGEGSWLTVV.

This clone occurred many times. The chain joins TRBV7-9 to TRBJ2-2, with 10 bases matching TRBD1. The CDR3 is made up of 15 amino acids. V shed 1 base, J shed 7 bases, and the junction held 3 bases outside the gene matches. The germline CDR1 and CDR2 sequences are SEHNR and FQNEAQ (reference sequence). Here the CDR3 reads CASSLGQGAHGELFF. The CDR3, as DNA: TGTGCCAGCAGCTTAGGACAGGGGGCCCACGGGGAGCTGTTTTTT.

The DNA for the CDR3 is TGTGCCAGCAGTTTATTTAGCGGGGGAGGAGAGACCCAGTACTTC. Its translation is CASSLFSGGGETQYF. V is TRBV28 and J is TRBJ2-5; TRBD2 aligns across 9 bases. Germline loops: CDR1 MDHEN, CDR2 SYDVKM. The CDR3 sequence is 15 residues long. J gave up 4 bases and V 1 base, and 4 bases lay outside the gene matches.

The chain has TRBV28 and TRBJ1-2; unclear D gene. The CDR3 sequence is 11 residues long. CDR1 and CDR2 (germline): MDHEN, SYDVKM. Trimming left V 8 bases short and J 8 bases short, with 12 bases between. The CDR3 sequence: CASGTSQGYTF. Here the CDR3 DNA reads TGTGCCAGCGGTACATCGCAGGGCTACACCTTC.

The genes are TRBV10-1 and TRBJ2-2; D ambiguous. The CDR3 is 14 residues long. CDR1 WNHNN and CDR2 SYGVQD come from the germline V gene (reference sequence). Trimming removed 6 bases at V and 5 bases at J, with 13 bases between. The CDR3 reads CASRVRHQTGELFF. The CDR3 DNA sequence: TGCGCCAGCAGGGTAAGACACCAAACCGGGGAGCTGTTTTTT.

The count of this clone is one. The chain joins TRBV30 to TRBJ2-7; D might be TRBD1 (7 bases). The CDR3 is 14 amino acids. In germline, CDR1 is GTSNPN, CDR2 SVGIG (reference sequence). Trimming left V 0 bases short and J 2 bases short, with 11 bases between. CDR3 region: CAWSVGGTAYEQYF. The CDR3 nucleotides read TGTGCCTGGAGTGTAGGGGGGACAGCCTACGAGCAGTACTTC.

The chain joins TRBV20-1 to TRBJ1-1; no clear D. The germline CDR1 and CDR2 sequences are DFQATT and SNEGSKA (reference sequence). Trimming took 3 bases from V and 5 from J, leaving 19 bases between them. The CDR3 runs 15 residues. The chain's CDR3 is CSASVSPGFRTEAFF. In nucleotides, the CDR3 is TGCAGTGCTAGTGTAAGTCCGGGTTTTAGGACTGAAGCTTTCTTT.

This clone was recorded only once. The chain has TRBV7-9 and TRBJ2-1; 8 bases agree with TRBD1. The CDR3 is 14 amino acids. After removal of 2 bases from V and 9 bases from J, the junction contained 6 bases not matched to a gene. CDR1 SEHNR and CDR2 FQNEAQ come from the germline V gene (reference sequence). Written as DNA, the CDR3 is TGTGCCAGCAGCTTAACCGCAGGGGGCGGTGAGCAGTTCTTC. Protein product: CASSLTAGGGEQFF.